This passage covers 18 T cell receptor beta chains from one sample sequenced in a study of blood T cell repertoires in COVID-19. Profiling relied on immunoSEQ multiplex PCR, and the TCRdb table lists in-frame clones only, not all of them. The table includes tens of thousands of clones, approximately 80% detected once. What was sequenced was peripheral blood. All receptors come from an elderly man with active or convalescent COVID-19.

The chain has TRBV20-1 and TRBJ1-5; 8 bases agree with TRBD1. V was clipped by 3 bases and J by 5 bases; unmatched bases: 6. The germline V gene has CDR1 DFQATT and CDR2 SNEGSKA (reference sequence). The length of the CDR3 is 14 residues. CDR3 nucleotide sequence: TGCAGTGCTAGTTCAGGGGGCGCAGATCAGCCCCAGCATTTT. Translated, it gives CSASSGGADQPQHF.

J is TRBJ2-1 and V is TRBV28, with 10 bases matching TRBD2. The V gene end was trimmed by 6 bases and the J gene end by 1 base; junction bases not matched to a gene: 0. Germline V gives CDR1 MDHEN, CDR2 SYDVKM. This CDR3 contains 14 residues. The CDR3 protein is CASRTSGSYNEQFF. The CDR3 DNA reads as TGTGCCAGCAGGACTAGCGGGTCCTACAATGAGCAGTTCTTC.

The rearrangement uses TRBV7-9 and TRBJ1-1, with 9 bases aligning to TRBD1. The trim removed 7 bases at V and 5 bases at J, leaving 8 bases unmatched. Looked up from germline, CDR1 is SEHNR and CDR2 is FQNEAQ (reference sequence). The CDR3 is 14 residues long. The CDR3 is CASIYGTGWTEAFF. CDR3 DNA: TGTGCCAGCATATACGGGACAGGGTGGACTGAAGCTTTCTTT. Full variable domain (missing parts from reference TRBV7-9 and TRBJ1-1): DTGVSQNPRHKITKRGQNVTFRCDPISEHNRLYWYRQTLGQGPEFLTYFQNEAQLEKSRLLSDRFSAERPKGSFSTLEIQRTEQGDSAMYLCASIYGTGWTEAFFGQGTRLTVV.

This chain uses TRBV6-2 or TRBV6-3 with TRBJ2-5; TRBD1 is a possible D gene (6 bases). CDR1 MNHEY and CDR2 SVGEGT come from the germline V gene. V was shortened by 0 bases and J by 4 bases, with 9 bases between the two germline ends. This CDR3 is built from 14 residues. CDR3 in amino acids: CASSYSGGAETQYF. In nucleotides, the CDR3 is TGTGCCAGCAGTTACTCTGGGGGCGCAGAGACCCAGTACTTC.

Turning to this clone: A read error may account for a junction end that differs from germline. This sequence joins TRBV6-5 and TRBJ2-7, with 15 positions matching TRBD2. The CDR3 totals 12 residues. CDR1 MNHEY and CDR2 SVGAGI come from the germline V gene. The CDR3 coding sequence is TGTGCCAGCGGGACTAGCGGGGGGAAAGGTATCTTC. Amino acid sequence: CASGTSGGKGIF.

This sequence joins TRBV21-1 and TRBJ1-4; the D call in the table, TRBD1, was not verified against the DNA. TRBV21-1 is a pseudogene locus. The length of the CDR3 is 18 residues. CDR3 residues: CASSKYIAGAGSNEKLFF. As DNA, the CDR3 is TGTGCCAGCAGCAAATATATCGCAGGGGCCGGGTCTAATGAAAAACTGTTTTTT.

The genes are TRBV5-8 and TRBJ2-2, with TRBD2 matching over 9 bases. The J segment lost 4 bases and the V segment lost 2 bases, leaving 9 bases of the junction unmatched. The CDR3 is 17 residues long. Germline V gives CDR1 SGHTS, CDR2 YDEGEE. The CDR3 spells CASSFRGIAGVTGELFF. CDR3 coding DNA: TGTGCCAGCAGCTTCCGGGGGATAGCGGGAGTCACCGGGGAGCTGTTTTTT.

The V call is TRBV5-1, the J call TRBJ1-1, with 10 bases lining up with TRBD1. The CDR3 is made up of 14 amino acids. The V gene's germline CDR1 is SGHRS and CDR2 YFSETQ. V was pared by 4 bases and J by 5 bases, with 5 bases of the junction left unmatched. In DNA form, the CDR3 reads TGCGCCAGCAGCCTGGGACAGGGGAGAACTGAAGCTTTCTTT. It is translated as CASSLGQGRTEAFF.

CDR3 nucleotides: TGCAGCGTTGATCCCGGGGGAGGCGGCTACACCTTC. The encoded protein is CSVDPGGGGYTF. This chain joins TRBV29-1 and TRBJ1-2; TRBD1 might be the D (5 bases). CDR3 length equals 12 residues. V was cut by 3 bases and J by 8 bases, with 13 bases left in between. Per germline, CDR1 SQVTM and CDR2 ANQGSEA.

The chain combines TRBV5-6 with TRBJ2-1, with D perhaps matching TRBD2 (6 bases). The CDR3 contains 16 residues. The ends were cut back, 0 bases at V and 2 bases at J, with 12 bases in the middle. The V gene's germline CDR1 is SGHDT and CDR2 YYEEEE. CDR3 loop: CASSLALALTYNEQFF. CDR3 nucleotides: TGTGCCAGCAGCTTGGCCCTAGCGCTTACCTACAATGAGCAGTTCTTC.

V and J are TRBV30 and TRBJ1-4, with TRBD1 as a possible D gene (6 bases). The CDR3 runs to 13 residues. Germline assignment: CDR1 GTSNPN and CDR2 SVGIG (reference sequence). V dropped 7 bases and J dropped 0 bases, with 9 bases sitting between them. CDR3 in DNA: TGTGCCTCACAGGGTGCAACTAATGAAAAACTGTTTTTT. Its translation is CASQGATNEKLFF.

The V and J genes are TRBV5-1 and TRBJ2-7, with 11 nucleotides matching TRBD1. This CDR3 region has 15 residues. Germline V CDR1 and CDR2: SGHRS, YFSETQ. Trimming removed 1 base from V and 5 bases from J; junction bases left unmatched: 5. The CDR3 loop reads CASSLKGQGDHEQYF. The CDR3 DNA is TGCGCCAGCAGCTTGAAGGGACAGGGGGATCACGAGCAGTACTTC.

The chain uses TRBV19 and TRBJ2-7, with D perhaps TRBD2 (5 bases). The CDR3 has 15 amino acids. CDR1 and CDR2 from the germline V gene are LNHDA and SQIVND (reference sequence). Deletions cut 3 bases from V and 0 bases from J, with 12 bases between. The CDR3 loop is CASSIEAESSYEQYF. The CDR3 DNA follows: TGTGCCAGTAGTATCGAAGCGGAAAGCTCCTACGAGCAGTACTTC.

The V and J genes are TRBV27 and TRBJ2-1; D ambiguous. Germline-derived CDR1 and CDR2 are MNHEY and SMNVEV (reference sequence). The CDR3 consists of 13 residues. V was shortened by 6 bases and J by 0 bases, with 6 bases between the two germline ends. The CDR3 DNA follows: TGTGCCAGCAGGGCTAGCTCCTACAATGAGCAGTTCTTC. Its translation: CASRASSYNEQFF.

V is TRBV19 and J is TRBJ1-1; D possibly corresponds to TRBD1 (6 bases). Germline V gives CDR1 LNHDA, CDR2 SQIVND (reference sequence). Trimming stripped 6 bases from V and 4 bases from J, with 21 bases between. The CDR3 length is 16 residues. The CDR3 region is CASRDHRDTSPTEAFF. The CDR3 coding sequence is TGTGCCAGTAGAGACCATCGGGACACGTCGCCCACTGAAGCTTTCTTT.

The rearrangement joins TRBV7-2 to TRBJ2-3; 12 bases match TRBD1. Germline values: CDR1 SGHTA, CDR2 FQGNSA. V dropped 4 bases and J dropped 5; count of bases not matched to a gene: 7. The CDR3 runs to 16 residues. This chain's CDR3 is CASSSWGQGALDTQYF. DNA of the CDR3: TGTGCCAGCAGCTCATGGGGACAGGGGGCTTTAGATACGCAGTATTTT.

The V gene is TRBV11-1, the J gene TRBJ2-7; weak D call: TRBD1 (5 bases). The CDR3 spans 15 residues. The V gene lost 1 base and the J gene lost 0 bases, with 10 bases spanning the gap. CDR1 and CDR2 (germline): SGHAT, FQDESV (reference sequence). This chain's CDR3 is CASSLGFQGSYEQYF. In DNA form, the CDR3 reads TGTGCCAGCAGCTTAGGTTTTCAGGGCTCCTACGAGCAGTACTTC.

This chain uses TRBV5-1 with TRBJ1-1; D is unclear. The CDR3 has 16 residues. Trimming left V 4 bases short and J 1 base short, with 17 bases between. CDR1 and CDR2 (germline): SGHRS, YFSETQ. CDR3 sequence reads: CASSPWTWQQNTEAFF. For the CDR3, the DNA is TGCGCCAGCAGCCCCTGGACTTGGCAGCAGAACACTGAAGCTTTCTTT.